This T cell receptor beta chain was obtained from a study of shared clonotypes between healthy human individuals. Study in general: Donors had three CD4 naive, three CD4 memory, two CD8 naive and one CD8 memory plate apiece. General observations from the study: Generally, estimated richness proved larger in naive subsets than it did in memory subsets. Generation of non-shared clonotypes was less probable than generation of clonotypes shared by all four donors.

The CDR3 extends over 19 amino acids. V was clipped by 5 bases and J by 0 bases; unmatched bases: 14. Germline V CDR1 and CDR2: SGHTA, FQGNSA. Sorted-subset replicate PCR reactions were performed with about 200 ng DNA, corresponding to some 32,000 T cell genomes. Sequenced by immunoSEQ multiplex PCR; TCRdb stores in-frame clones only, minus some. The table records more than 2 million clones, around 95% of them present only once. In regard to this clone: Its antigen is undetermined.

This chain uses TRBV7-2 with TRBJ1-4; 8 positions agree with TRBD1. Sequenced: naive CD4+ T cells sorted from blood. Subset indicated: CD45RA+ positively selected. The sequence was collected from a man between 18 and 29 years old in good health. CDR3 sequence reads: CASSPGTGVHLATNEKLFF. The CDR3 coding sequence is TGTGCCAGCAGCCCGGGGACAGGTGTACACCTTGCAACTAATGAAAAACTGTTTTTT.